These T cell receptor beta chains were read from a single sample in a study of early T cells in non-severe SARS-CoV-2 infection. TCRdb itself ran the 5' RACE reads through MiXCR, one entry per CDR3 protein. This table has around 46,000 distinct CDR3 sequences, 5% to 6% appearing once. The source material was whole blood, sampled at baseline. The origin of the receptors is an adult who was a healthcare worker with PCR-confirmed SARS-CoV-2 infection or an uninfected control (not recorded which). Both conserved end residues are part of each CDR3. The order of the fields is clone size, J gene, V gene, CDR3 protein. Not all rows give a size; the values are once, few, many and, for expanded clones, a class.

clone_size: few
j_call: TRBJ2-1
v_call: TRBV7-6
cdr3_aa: CASSWSVAGVSSYNEQFF

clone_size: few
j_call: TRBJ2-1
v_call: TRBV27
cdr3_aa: CASSLRQGAYNEQFF

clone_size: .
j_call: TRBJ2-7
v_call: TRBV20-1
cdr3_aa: CSARYPRGHEQYF

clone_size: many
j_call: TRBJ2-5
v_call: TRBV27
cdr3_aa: CASSSALGPETQYF

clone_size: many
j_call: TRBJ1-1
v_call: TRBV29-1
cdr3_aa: CSGTPRAMNTEAFF

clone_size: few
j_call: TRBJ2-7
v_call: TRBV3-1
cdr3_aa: CASRKDYSGRYEQYF

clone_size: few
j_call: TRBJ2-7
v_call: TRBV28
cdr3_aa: CAGGGGGSHEQYF

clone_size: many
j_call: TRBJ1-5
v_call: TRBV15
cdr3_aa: CATSMDRVDYSNQPQHF

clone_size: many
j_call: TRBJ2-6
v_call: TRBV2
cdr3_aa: CASSGAFSGANVLTF

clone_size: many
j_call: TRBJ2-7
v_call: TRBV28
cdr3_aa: CASSRDSFGEQYF

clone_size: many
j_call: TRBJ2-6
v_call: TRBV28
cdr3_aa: CASSFSPWVWGSSGANVLTF

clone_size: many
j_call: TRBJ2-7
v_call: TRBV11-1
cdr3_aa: CASSPLGGISYEQYF

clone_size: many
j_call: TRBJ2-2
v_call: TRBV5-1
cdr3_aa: CASSLSGRANTGELFF

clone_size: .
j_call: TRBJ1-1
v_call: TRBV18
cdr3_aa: CASSPPGTGTEAFF

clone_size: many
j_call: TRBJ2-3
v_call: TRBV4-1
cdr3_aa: CASSRGTSGPTDTQYF

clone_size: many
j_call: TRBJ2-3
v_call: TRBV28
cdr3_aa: CATRRTSGRSPLGTDTQYF

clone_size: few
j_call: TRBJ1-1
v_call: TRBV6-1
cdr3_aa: CALSRGTEAFF

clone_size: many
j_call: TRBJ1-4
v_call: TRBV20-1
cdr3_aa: CSASWELGEKLFF

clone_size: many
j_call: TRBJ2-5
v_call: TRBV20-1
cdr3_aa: CSASSGSVVSETQYF

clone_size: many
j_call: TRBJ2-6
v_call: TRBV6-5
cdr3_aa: CASSYSGNSGANVLTF

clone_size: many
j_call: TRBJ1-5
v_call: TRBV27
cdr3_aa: CASSLSIRAGGDQPQHF

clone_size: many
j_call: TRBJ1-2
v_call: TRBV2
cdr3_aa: CASSEGRRYGYTF